The 3 T cell receptor beta chains given below trace back to one sample, sequenced in a study of CD8 T cells in Susac syndrome. With random hexamers, 0.5 to 1 ug RNA was reverse transcribed. Via MiXCR, TCRdb re-called the immunoSEQ multiplex PCR reads, giving one row per CDR3 protein. There are some 200,000 distinct CDR3 sequences in the sample; approximately 95% occur only once, and around 0.15% lies in the top ten. The sequenced sample was CD8+ T cells from PBMCs. These receptor sequences come from a human donor with Susac syndrome.

This sequence joins TRBV27 and TRBJ2-1; unclear D gene. The length of the CDR3 is 15 residues. In germline, CDR1 is MNHEY, CDR2 SMNVEV (reference sequence). Between the trimmed V and J ends, which lost 3 bases and 2 bases, there was a span of 11 bases. CDR3 bases: TGTGCCAGCAGTTTCGGAGAGTTTACCTACAATGAGCAGTTCTTC. Translation gives CASSFGEFTYNEQFF.

The chain joins TRBV9 to TRBJ2-1; D remains ambiguous. Trimming took off 4 bases at V and 6 bases at J, with 11 bases between the two ends. Germline V gives CDR1 SGDLS, CDR2 YYNGEE. The CDR3 contains 13 residues. The CDR3 protein is CASSTQGFNEQFF. The CDR3 nucleotides are TGTGCCAGCAGCACACAAGGGTTCAATGAGCAGTTCTTC.

The rearrangement uses TRBV20-1 and TRBJ2-5; 14 bases agree with TRBD2. Germline lookup yields CDR1 DFQATT and CDR2 SNEGSKA (reference sequence). V was pared by 0 bases and J by 2 bases, with 11 bases of the junction left unmatched. The CDR3 runs 19 residues. The CDR3 sequence: CSARERLGLAGEKQETQYF. DNA for the CDR3: TGCAGTGCTAGAGAACGGTTGGGACTAGCGGGAGAAAAGCAAGAGACCCAGTACTTC.